This is a list of T cell receptor beta chains from one sample in a study of OX40 agonist ivuxolimab in advanced cancers. Some clones are missing from TCRdb's copy, which holds only in-frame ones; the method was immunoSEQ multiplex PCR. This sample carries under 70,000 clones, roughly nine tenths of them seen once, and the ten largest clones take 6.5% to 8.5%. The material sequenced was CD4+ or CD8+ T cells sorted from blood, taken in a trial of the OX40 agonist ivuxolimab. These receptors all stem from an adult with an advanced solid tumor such as melanoma, head and neck, liver or kidney cancer. Each CDR3 is given with its conserved first and last residue. Fields, in order: V gene, clone size, J gene, D gene, CDR3 DNA, CDR3 protein. D genes are given only for firm matches. Only some rows state a clone size, as once, few, many or a class for expanded clones.

V gene: TRBV4-1
clone size: .
J gene: TRBJ2-7
D gene: TRBD2
CDR3 DNA: TGCGCCAGCAGCCGCCCCGGGACTAGTCCCTCCTACGAGCAGTACTTC
CDR3 protein: CASSRPGTSPSYEQYF

V gene: TRBV7-9
clone size: .
J gene: TRBJ1-1
D gene: TRBD1
CDR3 DNA: TGTGCCAGCAGCCGAATTGAGACAGGGGTCGCTGAAGCTTTCTTT
CDR3 protein: CASSRIETGVAEAFF

V gene: TRBV13
clone size: .
J gene: TRBJ2-2
D gene: .
CDR3 DNA: TGTGCCAGCAGCTCCCCGGGGGAGCTGTTTTTT
CDR3 protein: CASSSPGELFF

V gene: TRBV6-1
clone size: .
J gene: TRBJ2-7
D gene: .
CDR3 DNA: TGTGCCAGCAGTGAGCGCGCCGGGACACTGATTCCCTACGAGCAGTACTTC
CDR3 protein: CASSERAGTLIPYEQYF

V gene: TRBV5-1
clone size: .
J gene: TRBJ2-7
D gene: .
CDR3 DNA: TGCGCCAGCAGCTCTGGGAGTACGGCCTACGAGCAGTACTTC
CDR3 protein: CASSSGSTAYEQYF

V gene: TRBV19
clone size: .
J gene: TRBJ1-1
D gene: .
CDR3 DNA: TGTGCCAGTAGTACCGGACAGGAAGCTTTCTTT
CDR3 protein: CASSTGQEAFF

V gene: TRBV2
clone size: .
J gene: TRBJ2-5
D gene: TRBD2
CDR3 DNA: TGTGCCAGCATCGGACTAGCCGGCGAGACCCAGTACTTC
CDR3 protein: CASIGLAGETQYF

V gene: TRBV7-8
clone size: .
J gene: TRBJ2-7
D gene: TRBD2
CDR3 DNA: TGTGCCAGCCCCCCGGGACTAGCGGGGCCCGAGGAATTTTTGGACTTC
CDR3 protein: CASPPGLAGPEEFLDF

V gene: TRBV9
clone size: .
J gene: TRBJ1-4
D gene: .
CDR3 DNA: TGTGCCAGCAGCGTAGCTTTGCCCGGACCCGACGAAGAAAGCGGTGAAAAACTGTTTTTT
CDR3 protein: CASSVALPGPDEESGEKLFF

V gene: TRBV11-2
clone size: .
J gene: TRBJ2-7
D gene: .
CDR3 DNA: TGTGCCAGCAGCCCTAAGGGTCCCTTGTTGGCCTCTTCTCCCTACGAGCAGTACTTC
CDR3 protein: CASSPKGPLLASSPYEQYF

V gene: TRBV6-1
clone size: .
J gene: TRBJ2-1
D gene: .
CDR3 DNA: TGTGCCAGCAGTGAAGAGGTACCCAGCTACAATGAGCAGTTCTTC
CDR3 protein: CASSEEVPSYNEQFF

V gene: TRBV4-1
clone size: .
J gene: TRBJ1-5
D gene: .
CDR3 DNA: TGCGCCAGCAGCCCCCGGGGGGAGGGCAATCAGCCCCAGCATTTT
CDR3 protein: CASSPRGEGNQPQHF

V gene: TRBV27
clone size: .
J gene: TRBJ1-6
D gene: .
CDR3 DNA: TGTGCCAGCAGTTTAGGAGGGGTGGGATCACCCCTCCACTTT
CDR3 protein: CASSLGGVGSPLHF

V gene: TRBV5-1
clone size: .
J gene: TRBJ1-4
D gene: .
CDR3 DNA: TGCGCCAGCAGCTTAGGACAGACTGCAACTAATGAAAAACTGTTTTTT
CDR3 protein: CASSLGQTATNEKLFF

V gene: TRBV18
clone size: .
J gene: TRBJ2-5
D gene: .
CDR3 DNA: TGTGCCAGCTCACCGACGACAGACCAAGAGACCCAGTACTTC
CDR3 protein: CASSPTTDQETQYF

V gene: TRBV30
clone size: few
J gene: TRBJ1-5
D gene: .
CDR3 DNA: TGTGCCTGGAGTGTAGGGAGGGGTTTGTATCAGCCCCAGCATTTT
CDR3 protein: CAWSVGRGLYQPQHF

V gene: TRBV7-6
clone size: .
J gene: TRBJ2-3
D gene: TRBD1
CDR3 DNA: TGTGCCAGCAGCCCAACTGACAGGGCGGGCGCCACAGATACGCAGTATTTT
CDR3 protein: CASSPTDRAGATDTQYF

V gene: TRBV7-9
clone size: .
J gene: TRBJ1-2
D gene: .
CDR3 DNA: TGTGCCAGCAGCTTAGAAGGGAATGGCTACACCTTC
CDR3 protein: CASSLEGNGYTF

V gene: TRBV5-6
clone size: .
J gene: TRBJ1-6
D gene: TRBD1
CDR3 DNA: TGTGCCAGCAGCTTGCAGGGGGCAGCTAATTCACCCCTCCACTTT
CDR3 protein: CASSLQGAANSPLHF

V gene: TRBV6-5
clone size: .
J gene: TRBJ2-1
D gene: .
CDR3 DNA: TGTGCCGTGGGGACTTCGAGCTCCTACAATGAGCAGTTCTTC
CDR3 protein: CAVGTSSSYNEQFF

V gene: TRBV4-3
clone size: once
J gene: TRBJ1-2
D gene: .
CDR3 DNA: TGCGCCAGCAGCCAAGGACGTCGTTGGGGTAACTATGGCTACACCTTC
CDR3 protein: CASSQGRRWGNYGYTF

V gene: TRBV7-6
clone size: .
J gene: TRBJ1-2
D gene: TRBD1
CDR3 DNA: TGTGCCAGCAGCCCCAGCCCGGGACAGGGGGCGCAAGGCTACACCTTC
CDR3 protein: CASSPSPGQGAQGYTF